This TCR beta chain appears in the sequencing data of a study of blood T cell repertoires in COVID-19. Data came from immunoSEQ multiplex PCR; TCRdb stores just in-frame clones and leaves some out. The sample contains 55,000 to 75,000 clones, approximately 86% of which appear only once. Germline values: CDR1 SGHAT, CDR2 FQNNGV. The CDR3 runs to 16 residues. After removal of 5 bases from V and 3 bases from J, the junction contained 7 bases not matched to a gene. The TCR comes from a human donor with active COVID-19. The donor label of this sample is uncertain. The chain is built from TRBV11-2 and TRBJ2-2; 9 bases match TRBD2. The sample was peripheral blood. The CDR3 DNA is TGTGCCAGCAGCGCCTTGAGCGGGGGGTACACCGGGGAGCTGTTTTTT. Residues: CASSALSGGYTGELFF. The full variable domain, rest sourced from reference TRBV11-2 and TRBJ2-2, is EAGVAQSPRYKIIEKRQSVAFWCNPISGHATLYWYQQILGQGPKLLIQFQNNGVVDDSQLPKDRFSAERLKGVDSTLKIQPAKLEDSAVYLCASSALSGGYTGELFFGEGSRLTVL.